Below are 24 T cell receptor beta chains sequenced from a single sample in a study of cytomegalovirus exposure and HLA in healthy donors. 60 Vbeta and 13 Jbeta primers were used in PCR. Assay: immunoSEQ multiplex PCR; the TCRdb copy retains only in-frame clones and omits some. The data contain about 170,000 clones, roughly 80% of them seen just once; the ten biggest clones take up approximately 0.78%. The specimen was PBMCs. Source of these receptors: a woman aged 18-29 years in good health and CMV-seronegative.

This rearrangement joins TRBV12-2 to TRBJ2-2; the D segment call TRBD1 is taken from the table without a DNA check. TRBV12-2 is a pseudogene segment. The CDR3 sequence is 16 residues long. This CDR3 is CASRLDRVWDTGELFF. CDR3 DNA: TGTGCAAGTCGCTTGGACAGGGTTTGGGACACCGGGGAGCTGTTTTTT.

The chain has TRBV5-1 and TRBJ1-2; TRBD1 matches 7 bases. Germline trimming cut 0 bases from V and 4 bases from J; bases unmatched to any gene: 0. The CDR3 contains 13 residues. Germline CDR1 SGHRS, CDR2 YFSETQ. CDR3 residues: CASSLGTGYGYTF. As DNA, the CDR3 is TGCGCCAGCAGCTTGGGGACAGGCTATGGCTACACCTTC.

The chain combines TRBV28 with TRBJ2-5; 9 bases line up with TRBD1. The CDR3 consists of 18 residues. CDR1 and CDR2 from the germline V gene are MDHEN and SYDVKM. With 6 bases clipped from V and 4 bases from J, the junction kept 18 bases outside the gene matches. The CDR3 coding sequence is TGTGCCAGCAGAGAACCGGGACAGGGCTTGGGATATGTAGAGACCCAGTACTTC. Residues: CASREPGQGLGYVETQYF.

The CDR3 reads CASSEGQGIANTGELFF. The CDR3 nucleotides read TGTGCCAGCAGTGAAGGACAGGGAATCGCGAACACCGGGGAGCTGTTTTTT. The rearrangement links TRBV6-1 to TRBJ2-2; 7 bases fit TRBD1. The germline gives CDR1 MNHNS, CDR2 SASEGT. The CDR3 is made up of 17 amino acids. V lost 1 base and J lost 0; bases outside the gene matches: 5.

This rearrangement joins TRBV4-2 to TRBJ2-2, with D uncertain. The CDR3 length is 16 residues. Germline V gene data show CDR1 as LGHNA and CDR2 as YNFKEQ. V lost 0 bases, J lost 0 bases, and 8 bases lay in between. CDR3 in amino acids: CASSQEIRSNTGELFF. CDR3 coding DNA: TGTGCCAGCAGCCAAGAGATCAGGTCGAACACCGGGGAGCTGTTTTTT.

The J gene is TRBJ2-7, the V gene TRBV5-1; D is possibly TRBD1 (5 bases). CDR1 and CDR2 (germline): SGHRS, YFSETQ. This CDR3 spans 12 amino acids. V was shortened by 1 base and J by 5 bases, with 7 bases between the two germline ends. The CDR3 DNA follows: TGCGCCAGCAGCTTGCAGACAGACGAGCAGTACTTC. The encoded protein is CASSLQTDEQYF.

This chain uses TRBV11-3 with TRBJ2-4; the D gene is possibly TRBD1 (6 bases). CDR3 length: 17 amino acids. The V and J ends lost 0 bases and 7 bases respectively, with 19 bases between them. Germline V CDR1 and CDR2: SGHNT, YENEEA. CDR3 sequence: CASSLDPSLGALNIQYF. The CDR3 DNA reads TGTGCCAGCAGCTTAGATCCCTCACTGGGGGCACTTAACATTCAGTACTTC.

This clone was seen only a few times. The CDR3 DNA reads as TGTGCCAGCAGCTTGGCGGGTCCCACATACAATGAGCAGTTCTTC. Translating gives CASSLAGPTYNEQFF. V usage is TRBV5-5 and J usage is TRBJ2-1; unclear D gene. The germline CDR1 and CDR2 sequences are SGHKS and YYEKEE (reference sequence). This CDR3 is built from 15 residues. V was shortened by 0 bases and J by 4 bases, with 11 bases between the two germline ends.

The CDR3: CASSKTGTGYNYGYTF. CDR3 nucleotides: TGCGCCAGCAGCAAAACCGGGACAGGATATAACTATGGCTACACCTTC. This chain links TRBV5-1 with TRBJ1-2; TRBD1 matches at 8 bases. CDR3 size: 16 residues. CDR1 and CDR2 (germline): SGHRS, YFSETQ. V was clipped by 4 bases and J by 1 base; unmatched bases: 9. The complete variable domain, with remaining parts taken from reference TRBV5-1 and TRBJ1-2, reads KAGVTQTPRYLIKTRGQQVTLSCSPISGHRSVSWYQQTPGQGLQFLFEYFSETQRNKGNFPGRFSGRQFSNSRSEMNVSTLELGDSALYLCASSKTGTGYNYGYTFGSGTRLTVV.

The chain has TRBV6-1 and TRBJ1-1; unclear D gene. The CDR3 has 14 amino acids. Looked up from germline, CDR1 is MNHNS and CDR2 is SASEGT. The V end lost 7 bases, the J end lost 4 bases, and 16 bases lay between the germline ends. The CDR3: CASTTSDWSTEAFF. CDR3 DNA sequence: TGTGCCAGCACCACATCGGACTGGAGCACTGAAGCTTTCTTT.

The V and J genes are TRBV5-1 and TRBJ1-2, with TRBD1 matching over 9 bases. CDR3 size: 14 residues. The germline V gene encodes CDR1 SGHRS and CDR2 YFSETQ. Trimming at V came to 4 bases and at J to 6 bases, leaving 7 bases not matched to a gene. The CDR3 nucleotides are TGCGCCAGCAGCCCATGGACAGGGGAGGATGGCTACACCTTC. It specifies CASSPWTGEDGYTF.

The V and J genes are TRBV7-9 and TRBJ1-5, with D maybe TRBD1 (5 bases). Between the trimmed V and J ends, which lost 3 bases and 3 bases, there was a span of 15 bases. Germline values: CDR1 SEHNR, CDR2 FQNEAQ (reference sequence). The CDR3 is 16 residues long. In nucleotides, the CDR3 is TGTGCCAGCAGCTTGTATCGGGGGAGGTACAATCAGCCCCAGCATTTT. Translated, it gives CASSLYRGRYNQPQHF.

The gene calls are TRBV27 and TRBJ2-7, with 7 nucleotides matching TRBD2. Germline-derived CDR1 and CDR2 are MNHEY and SMNVEV (reference sequence). V shed 6 bases, J shed 4 bases, and the junction held 12 bases outside the gene matches. The CDR3 length is 15 residues. Written as DNA, the CDR3 is TGTGCCAGCAGGATATCGCGGGAGAAGTCATACGAGCAGTACTTC. Translated: CASRISREKSYEQYF.

This clone has just one count. The rearrangement links TRBV7-9 to TRBJ2-5, with TRBD1 identical over 9 bases. CDR3 length equals 14 residues. CDR1 and CDR2 (germline): SEHNR, FQNEAQ (reference sequence). V dropped 5 bases and J dropped 5; count of bases not matched to a gene: 6. CDR3 DNA: TGTGCCAGCAGCCGGGACAGGGTGGAGGAGACCCAGTACTTC. It codes for CASSRDRVEETQYF.

This clone was picked up many times. The chain recombines TRBV6-1 with TRBJ2-7; 11 bases map to TRBD2. The junction had 13 bases not matched to a gene; V was cut back by 2 bases and J by 4 bases. Germline-derived CDR1 and CDR2 are MNHNS and SASEGT. CDR3 length: 18 residues. The CDR3: CASSEPLAGGGNSYEQYF. CDR3 DNA: TGTGCCAGCAGTGAACCGCTAGCGGGAGGCGGAAATTCTTACGAGCAGTACTTC.

This clone was seen only once. This sequence joins TRBV11-2 and TRBJ2-7, with 7 nucleotides matching TRBD2. This CDR3 is 14 amino acids long. Trimming removed 1 base from V and 6 bases from J; junction bases left unmatched: 6. The germline V gene encodes CDR1 SGHAT and CDR2 FQNNGV. Here the CDR3 DNA reads TGTGCCAGCAGCTTAGTTGCGGGGGTCTCCGAGCAGTACTTC. This translates into CASSLVAGVSEQYF. The whole variable domain, filled in from reference TRBV11-2 and TRBJ2-7, reads EAGVAQSPRYKIIEKRQSVAFWCNPISGHATLYWYQQILGQGPKLLIQFQNNGVVDDSQLPKDRFSAERLKGVDSTLKIQPAKLEDSAVYLCASSLVAGVSEQYFGPGTRLTVT.

This chain links TRBV10-3 with TRBJ1-5, with 9 bases aligning to TRBD1. The CDR3 loop spans 13 amino acids. Germline V gives CDR1 ENHRY, CDR2 SYGVKD. V trimming: 11 bases; J trimming: 3 bases; junction bases outside the gene matches: 5. In nucleotides, the CDR3 is TGTGCCTCGTGGACAGGGGACAATCAGCCCCAGCATTTT. Encoded protein: CASWTGDNQPQHF.

This chain connects TRBV5-1 to TRBJ2-7; 13 bases match TRBD2. The V gene end was trimmed by 3 bases and the J gene end by 5 bases; junction bases not matched to a gene: 8. The CDR3 has 16 residues. CDR1 is SGHRS, CDR2 YFSETQ, per germline. Written as DNA, the CDR3 is TGCGCCAGCAGCTCCGGACTAGCGGGAGTAGTTAACGAGCAGTACTTC. It specifies CASSSGLAGVVNEQYF.

The rearrangement links TRBV14 to TRBJ1-2; D gene ambiguous. The CDR3 sequence is 11 residues long. The V gene lost 0 bases and the J gene lost 7 bases, with 3 bases spanning the gap. CDR1 and CDR2 from the germline V gene are SGHDN and FVKESK. CDR3 sequence reads: CASSQDRGYTF. As DNA, the CDR3 is TGTGCCAGCAGCCAAGATCGTGGCTACACCTTC.

The chain has TRBV6-1 and TRBJ2-7; D possibly corresponds to TRBD2 (5 bases). CDR3 size: 15 residues. The germline V and J ends were trimmed by 5 bases and 0 bases, with 14 bases remaining between them. The germline V gene encodes CDR1 MNHNS and CDR2 SASEGT. CDR3 region: CASSRTDTASYEQYF. CDR3 nucleotide sequence: TGTGCCAGCAGTAGGACTGATACGGCCTCCTACGAGCAGTACTTC.

This clone occurred once. This rearrangement joins TRBV28 to TRBJ1-2; D not certain. CDR1 and CDR2 from the germline V gene are MDHEN and SYDVKM. This CDR3 contains 14 residues. V lost 3 bases and J lost 2, with 10 bases in between. CDR3 DNA: TGTGCCAGCAGTTTCCTGGCGGGGAACTATGGCTACACCTTC. Its protein product is CASSFLAGNYGYTF.

V is TRBV5-1 and J is TRBJ2-3; 8 bases line up with TRBD1. V was pared by 2 bases and J by 3 bases, with 2 bases of the junction left unmatched. This CDR3 contains 14 residues. The germline V gene has CDR1 SGHRS and CDR2 YFSETQ. As DNA, the CDR3 is TGCGCCAGCAGCTTAAGGACAGGGACAGATACGCAGTATTTT. It specifies CASSLRTGTDTQYF.

This clone was found once. The V gene is TRBV28, the J gene TRBJ1-5; 7 positions match TRBD1. The CDR3 spans 17 residues. The germline gives CDR1 MDHEN, CDR2 SYDVKM. The trim removed 2 bases at V and 0 bases at J, leaving 7 bases unmatched. CDR3 protein: CASSLDRTGNSNQPQHF. CDR3 coding DNA: TGTGCCAGCAGTTTAGATCGGACAGGTAATAGCAATCAGCCCCAGCATTTT.

This clone was counted only a few times. The rearrangement uses TRBV2 and TRBJ1-2; 7 bases are shared with TRBD1. Germline V gene sequence: CDR1 SNHLY, CDR2 FYNNEI. The V segment lost 7 bases and the J segment 3 bases; nucleotides outside the gene matches: 14. CDR3 length: 16 amino acids. CDR3 residues: CASTTTLRGKDYGYTF. The CDR3 DNA reads TGTGCCAGCACCACGACCCTCAGGGGGAAGGACTATGGCTACACCTTC.